This is a list of T cell receptor beta chains from one sample in a study of T cell repertoires in cytomegalovirus infection. MiXCR, run by TCRdb on the reads, gives a single entry per CDR3 protein. The repertoire includes about 340,000 distinct CDR3 sequences, roughly 29% of them detected once, and around 19% sits in the top ten. Their recognized antigens are unknown. The source material was cultured PBMCs, sampled from culture after CMV antigen stimulation. The receptors derive from a human donor in good health (CMV status not recorded). Some clones in this sample may be carry-over from other donors' samples. Each CDR3 is given without its conserved first and last residue. Only part of the rows carry a size: once, few, many, or a class if the clone is expanded.

14 few TRBJ2-1 TRBV28 ASRGTDTTNTGEQF
13 . TRBJ1-5 TRBV19 ASSIVTPSNQPQH
12 few TRBJ2-5 TRBV15 ATSRAGAQETQY
12 . TRBJ1-5 TRBV18 ASSPGQQSGPQH
13 many TRBJ1-5 TRBV7-2 ASSLAGGTNQPQH
9 few TRBJ1-2 TRBV20-1 SAQGPWGYT
10 . TRBJ2-1 TRBV19 ASSINRNEQF
13 few TRBJ2-1 TRBV5-4 ASSPTRQAYNEQF
14 . TRBJ2-3 TRBV6-5 ASSYGAGGGTDTQY
11 . TRBJ1-5 TRBV6-1 ASGSEGNQPQH
11 . TRBJ2-4 TRBV7-8 ASSSSLKNIQY
15 few TRBJ2-1 TRBV24-1 ATSDSPGQGSYNEQF
14 . TRBJ2-5 TRBV20-1 SASRTSGGPGETQY
12 . TRBJ2-7 TRBV7-8 ASSLRTGNYEQY
12 . TRBJ2-7 TRBV9 ASSASGSMYEQY
12 many TRBJ2-2 TRBV7-2 ASSLASGVGELF
16 . TRBJ1-5 TRBV28 ASSLITGGGGSNQPQH